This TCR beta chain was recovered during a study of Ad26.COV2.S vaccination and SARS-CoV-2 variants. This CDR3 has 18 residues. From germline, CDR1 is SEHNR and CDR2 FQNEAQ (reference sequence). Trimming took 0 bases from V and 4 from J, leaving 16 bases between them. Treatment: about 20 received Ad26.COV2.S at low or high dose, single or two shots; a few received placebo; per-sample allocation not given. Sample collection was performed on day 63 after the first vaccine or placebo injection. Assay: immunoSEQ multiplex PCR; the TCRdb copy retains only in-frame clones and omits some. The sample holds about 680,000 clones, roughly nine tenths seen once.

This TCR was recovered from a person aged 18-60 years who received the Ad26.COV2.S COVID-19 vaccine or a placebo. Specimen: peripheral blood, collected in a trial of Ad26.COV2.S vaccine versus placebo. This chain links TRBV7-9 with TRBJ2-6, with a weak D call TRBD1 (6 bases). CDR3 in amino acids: CASSLARIRGSGANVLTF. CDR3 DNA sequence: TGTGCCAGCAGCTTAGCGCGGATTAGGGGGAGCGGGGCCAACGTCCTGACTTTC.